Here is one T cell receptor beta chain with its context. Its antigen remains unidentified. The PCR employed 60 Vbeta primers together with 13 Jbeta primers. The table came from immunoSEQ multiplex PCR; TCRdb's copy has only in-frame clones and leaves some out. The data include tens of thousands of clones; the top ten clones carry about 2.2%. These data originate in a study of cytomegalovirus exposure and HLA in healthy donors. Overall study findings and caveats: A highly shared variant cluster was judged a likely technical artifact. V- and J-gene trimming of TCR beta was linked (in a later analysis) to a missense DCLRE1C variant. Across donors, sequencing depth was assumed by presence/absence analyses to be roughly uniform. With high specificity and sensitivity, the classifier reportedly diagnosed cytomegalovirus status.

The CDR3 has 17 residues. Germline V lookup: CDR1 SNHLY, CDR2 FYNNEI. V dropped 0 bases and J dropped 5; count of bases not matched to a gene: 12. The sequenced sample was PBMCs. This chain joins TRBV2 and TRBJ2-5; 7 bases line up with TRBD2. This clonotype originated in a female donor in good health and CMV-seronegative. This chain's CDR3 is CASSEALGAGRGETQYF. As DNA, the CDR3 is TGTGCCAGCAGTGAAGCGCTTGGCGCCGGGCGGGGGGAGACCCAGTACTTC.